This record concerns one T cell receptor (beta chain) sequence. The antigen remains unidentified. The V gene lost 5 bases and the J gene lost 1 base, with 14 bases spanning the gap. CDR1 is SEHNR, CDR2 FQNEAQ, per germline (reference sequence). The CDR3 is 15 residues long. Newly diagnosed hyperthyroidism, duration under 2 months, in patients aged 18 to 65. The diagnoses drew upon clinical symptoms, serum thyroxine and TRAb, thyroid ultrasound and orbital computed tomography. The record originates from a study of T cells in Graves' hyperthyroidism and ophthalmopathy. General study points: Before onset, by a median of approximately 6.8 months, the model predicted ophthalmopathy.

Authors of the study amplified TCR beta CDR3 regions from RNA transcripts. In the first-round RT-PCR of the TCR CDR3, the HTBI primer set was used. Each CDR3 protein is one row after TCRdb ran MiXCR on the multiplex PCR reads. The sample lists approximately 740,000 distinct CDR3 sequences; less than 15% were seen once. The V and J genes are TRBV7-9 and TRBJ1-1; D unresolved. This clonotype was obtained from a woman between 18 and 29 years old with Graves' hyperthyroidism. The sample was blood. The CDR3 loop reads CASSHFRGRNTEAFF. In DNA form, the CDR3 reads TGTGCCAGCAGCCACTTCCGTGGGAGGAACACTGAAGCTTTCTTT.